The 15 T cell receptor beta chains below come from one sample, sequenced in a study of blood T cell repertoires in COVID-19. Sequenced by immunoSEQ multiplex PCR; TCRdb stores in-frame clones only, minus some. Among 150,000 to 200,000 clones listed, more than 75% were seen once. The sample consisted of PBMCs or T cells enriched from blood (not recorded which). Every receptor here comes from a woman between 45 and 65 years old who had recovered from COVID-19.

This sequence joins TRBV11-3 and TRBJ2-1; perhaps TRBD1 as D (6 bases). V lost 3 bases, J lost 0 bases, and 12 bases lay in between. CDR1 is SGHNT and CDR2 is YENEEA in the germline V gene. The CDR3 runs 16 residues. CDR3 amino acids: CASSLADRLSYNEQFF. In nucleotides, the CDR3 is TGTGCCAGCAGCTTGGCGGACAGACTCTCCTACAATGAGCAGTTCTTC.

With regard to this clone: Other DNA sequences within the sample encode an identical CDR3. The J gene is TRBJ2-5, the V gene TRBV18; unclear D gene. Per germline, CDR1 KGHSH and CDR2 LQKENI. This CDR3 is built from 13 residues. V gave up 2 bases and J gave up 2 bases, with 6 bases separating them. Here the CDR3 DNA reads TGTGCCAGCTCACCAGGGCAGCAAGAGACCCAGTACTTC. It yields the protein CASSPGQQETQYF.

The genes are TRBV29-1 and TRBJ2-1, with TRBD2 matching 11 bases. With 7 bases clipped from V and 4 bases from J, the junction kept 6 bases outside the gene matches. Per germline, CDR1 SQVTM and CDR2 ANQGSEA. This CDR3 comprises 14 residues. CDR3 amino acids: CSGSSSGGYNEQFF. The CDR3 nucleotides read TGCAGCGGCTCCTCTAGCGGGGGGTACAATGAGCAGTTCTTC.

The chain uses TRBV25-1 and TRBJ2-7, with 12 bases identical to TRBD1. Germline CDR1 MGHDK, CDR2 SYGVNS. This CDR3 comprises 17 residues. J gave up 7 bases and V 2 bases, and 12 bases lay outside the gene matches. The chain's CDR3 is CASSEMGGTGGRREQYF. DNA for the CDR3: TGTGCCAGCAGTGAAATGGGAGGGACAGGGGGCCGGAGGGAGCAGTACTTC.

V usage is TRBV5-5 and J usage is TRBJ2-3; TRBD2 is a possible D gene (6 bases). V shed 4 bases and J shed 6 bases, with 18 bases lying between them. The CDR3 covers 15 residues. Germline V gives CDR1 SGHKS, CDR2 YYEKEE (reference sequence). The CDR3 DNA reads as TGTGCCAGCAGCCGCGGGACCCACCGGACTGATACGCAGTATTTT. Translated: CASSRGTHRTDTQYF.

This clone was picked up one time. The chain combines TRBV7-9 with TRBJ1-5; D ambiguous. Germline V gives CDR1 SEHNR, CDR2 FQNEAQ (reference sequence). The length of the CDR3 is 12 residues. The germline V and J ends were trimmed by 3 bases and 6 bases, with 6 bases remaining between them. The CDR3 nucleotides read TGTGCCAGCAGCTTGAGAGGTCAGCCCCAGCATTTT. This translates into CASSLRGQPQHF.

This clone was found once. The chain couples TRBV7-9 to TRBJ1-1, with D possibly being TRBD1 (5 bases). This CDR3 is built from 14 residues. CDR1 is SEHNR and CDR2 is FQNEAQ in the germline V gene (reference sequence). V lost 2 bases and J 1 base, leaving 8 bases between the germline ends. CDR3 protein: CASSLRGSNTEAFF. CDR3 nucleotide sequence: TGTGCCAGCAGCTTAAGGGGTTCGAACACTGAAGCTTTCTTT.

The chain joins TRBV29-1 to TRBJ1-4; TRBD1 matches at 8 bases. J gave up 10 bases and V 4 bases, and 5 bases lay outside the gene matches. The CDR3 consists of 12 residues. In germline, CDR1 is SQVTM, CDR2 ANQGSEA. CDR3 residues: CSVGTGRGKLFF. The CDR3 DNA sequence: TGCAGCGTTGGGACAGGGCGGGGAAAACTGTTTTTT.

The V gene is TRBV7-3, the J gene TRBJ2-1; unclear D gene. Per the germline V gene, CDR1 is SGHTA and CDR2 is FQGTGA. V was clipped by 7 bases and J by 8 bases, with 12 bases between them. The CDR3 length is 12 residues. Written as DNA, the CDR3 is TGTGCCAGCAACCTACTCGAGCATGAGCAGTTCTTC. Its translation is CASNLLEHEQFF.

V and J are TRBV11-2 and TRBJ1-2; 7 bases are a match to TRBD1. The J segment lost 6 bases and the V segment lost 6 bases, leaving 4 bases of the junction unmatched. CDR1 is SGHAT, CDR2 FQNNGV, per germline. CDR3 size: 12 residues. The CDR3 region has the DNA TGTGCCAGCAGTCGACAGGGCGATGGCTACACCTTC. Residues: CASSRQGDGYTF. Supplemented by reference TRBV11-2 and TRBJ1-2, the full variable domain reads EAGVAQSPRYKIIEKRQSVAFWCNPISGHATLYWYQQILGQGPKLLIQFQNNGVVDDSQLPKDRFSAERLKGVDSTLKIQPAKLEDSAVYLCASSRQGDGYTFGSGTRLTVV.

The chain has TRBV19 and TRBJ2-7; possible D gene TRBD2, 5 bases. This CDR3 comprises 15 residues. With 3 bases removed from V and 2 bases from J, the gap between germline ends came to 14 bases. Per germline, CDR1 LNHDA and CDR2 SQIVND (reference sequence). The CDR3 here is CASSMPGLEAYEQYF. CDR3 nucleotide sequence: TGTGCCAGTAGTATGCCCGGGTTGGAGGCCTACGAGCAGTACTTC.

The chain couples TRBV12-5 to TRBJ1-1, with 10 bases fitting TRBD1. Germline V gene data show CDR1 as LGHNT and CDR2 as FRNRAP. V shed 6 bases, J shed 5 bases, and the junction held 6 bases outside the gene matches. The CDR3 is 14 residues long. The CDR3 here is CASGPLGQGTEAFF. CDR3 nucleotides: TGTGCTAGTGGGCCCTTGGGACAGGGGACTGAAGCTTTCTTT. Variable domain in full (rest from reference TRBV12-5 and TRBJ1-1): DARVTQTPRHKVTEMGQEVTMRCQPILGHNTVFWYRQTMMQGLELLAYFRNRAPLDDSGMPKDRFSAEMPDATLATLKIQPSEPRDSAVYFCASGPLGQGTEAFFGQGTRLTVV.

This chain links TRBV28 with TRBJ1-1, with a tentative D call TRBD1 (5 bases). V was trimmed by 4 bases and J by 6 bases, leaving 9 bases between them. Germline-derived CDR1 and CDR2 are MDHEN and SYDVKM. This CDR3 spans 12 amino acids. CDR3 sequence (DNA): TGTGCCAGCAGTTCCGGACACCCTGAAGCTTTCTTT. It specifies CASSSGHPEAFF.

The genes are TRBV6-1 and TRBJ2-7; 7 bases are a match to TRBD1. The ends lost 3 bases at V and 4 bases at J; junction bases unmatched: 9. CDR3 length equals 15 residues. Germline assignment: CDR1 MNHNS and CDR2 SASEGT. The CDR3 DNA follows: TGTGCCAGCAGTGACCCGGGACAGCTGTTTTACGAGCAGTACTTC. This translates into CASSDPGQLFYEQYF.

The chain carries TRBV5-4 and TRBJ2-1; the match to TRBD2 covers 7 bases. This CDR3 has 13 residues. Germline V gene data show CDR1 as SGHNT and CDR2 as YYREEE (reference sequence). Trimming took 3 bases from V and 5 from J; bases not matched to a gene: 2. The CDR3 DNA reads as TGTGCCAGCAGCTCCGGGACTAACAATGAGCAGTTCTTC. Amino acid sequence: CASSSGTNNEQFF.